This is a list of T cell receptor beta chains from one sample in a study of blood T cell repertoires in COVID-19. Assay: immunoSEQ multiplex PCR; the TCRdb copy retains only in-frame clones and omits some. The table includes approximately 350,000 clones, 80% to 90% detected once. The sequenced material came from peripheral blood. Receptors originate from a woman aged 45 to 65 with COVID-19, enrolled during active disease. The CDR3 runs from the conserved cysteine through the conserved F or W.

j_call v_call cdr3_length cdr3_aa
TRBJ2-5 TRBV11-3 16 CASSLIVQGAWETQYF
TRBJ2-2 TRBV3-1/TRBV3-2 15 CASSRGGTNTGELFF
TRBJ1-5 TRBV11-2 13 CASSFGEGQPQHF
TRBJ2-3 TRBV4-2 18 CASSQDGWGRAADYTQYF
TRBJ1-1 TRBV10-3 13 CAISLTGDTEAFF
TRBJ1-2 TRBV6-2/TRBV6-3 14 CASSKLDRTGGYTF
TRBJ2-1 TRBV5-6 17 CASSLAGTGNNYNEQFF
TRBJ1-1 TRBV19 16 CASSIEAKMGNTEAFF
TRBJ2-7 TRBV6-2/TRBV6-3 16 CASSYLAGESRDEQYF
TRBJ1-2 TRBV18 14 CASSPGQDIYGYTF
TRBJ2-7 TRBV6-5 16 CASSSQVEGASYEQYF
TRBJ1-1 TRBV5-1 16 CASSSGQGALGTEAFF
TRBJ1-2 TRBV14 12 CASSPQNYGYTF
TRBJ1-1 TRBV3-1/TRBV3-2 14 CASRRQGGYTEAFF
TRBJ2-7 TRBV7-3 19 CASSGHREGTSGGSYEQYF
TRBJ1-2 TRBV28 14 CASSFRGGAGGYTF
TRBJ2-2 TRBV6-2/TRBV6-3 14 CASSARQGTGELFF
TRBJ2-7 TRBV11-2 18 CASSLIPAGVAGGEEQYF
TRBJ1-2 TRBV27 11 CASSFRGSYTF
TRBJ2-7 TRBV30 17 CAWSLGLAGVFSYEQYF
TRBJ2-3 TRBV14 18 CASSQDRTSSILTDTQYF
TRBJ1-1 TRBV23-1 23 CASSQWDREPVLGGRKRNTEAFF
TRBJ2-1 TRBV3-1/TRBV3-2 15 CASSQELRGSNEQFF
TRBJ1-6 TRBV19 15 CASSRNRDPDSPLHF
TRBJ2-2 TRBV30 13 CAWRVSGTGELFF
TRBJ1-2 TRBV19 14 CASSIDLGGTGYTF
TRBJ2-1 TRBV5-1 15 CASSLVPGAFNEQFF
TRBJ2-1 TRBV19 16 CASTRIVAGAYNEQFF
TRBJ2-7 TRBV10-1 12 CASSTGVYEQYF
TRBJ2-6 TRBV27 16 CASSTYRDSGANVLTF
TRBJ2-5 TRBV5-5 14 CASSLMRAGETQYF
TRBJ2-7 TRBV2 17 CASRDVRTSGSTYEQYF
TRBJ2-2 TRBV5-1 16 CASSLWDSPNTGELFF
TRBJ1-1 TRBV7-6 16 CASSLDTRFRVTEAFF
TRBJ2-7 TRBV7-9 13 CASSLIISYEQYF
TRBJ2-1 TRBV7-8 20 CASSFRDRDFGGSRYNEQFF
TRBJ2-7 TRBV6-6 15 CASRVPGLTSYEQYF
TRBJ2-2 TRBV7-7 14 CASSLSGRTGELFF
TRBJ1-1 TRBV2 14 CASSREQGGTEAFF
TRBJ2-1 TRBV12-3/TRBV12-4 11 CASSFGDEQFF
TRBJ2-5 TRBV29-1 16 CSVAPSGGRTQETQYF
TRBJ1-1 TRBV3-1/TRBV3-2 13 CASSHGKNTEAFF
TRBJ2-7 TRBV2 14 CASMLTNPAYEQYF
TRBJ2-1 TRBV4-3 15 CASSPDRGLPNEQFF
TRBJ2-7 TRBV19 15 CASSPKTGSGIEQYF
TRBJ2-7 TRBV5-1 15 CASSFTPGQTYEQYF
TRBJ2-7 TRBV7-2 14 CASSLERTKLEQYF
TRBJ1-5 TRBV11-3 15 CASGSTGRSNQPQHF
TRBJ2-7 TRBV19 14 CASSPAGTGGEQYF
TRBJ1-1 TRBV6-1 18 CASSVVQGAEHWITEAFF